These 20 T cell receptor beta chains came from one sample sequenced in a study of neurological immune-mediated disorders. TCRdb re-called the 5' RACE reads through MiXCR, storing one row per CDR3 protein. This table has about 39,000 distinct CDR3 sequences, approximately 7.2% appearing once. Sample: CD4+ T cells from blood. The receptors originated from a man aged 50 to 60 in good health.

The chain links TRBV29-1 to TRBJ2-1; a weak D match, TRBD1 (6 bases). In germline, CDR1 is SQVTM, CDR2 ANQGSEA. V dropped 6 bases and J dropped 6 bases, with 12 bases sitting between them. The CDR3 is 12 amino acids. This CDR3 is CSVARGSNEQFF. The CDR3 DNA is TGCAGCGTAGCCAGGGGTAGCAATGAGCAGTTCTTC.

This clonotype appeared many times. The chain is built from TRBV4-2 and TRBJ1-5, with 7 nucleotides matching TRBD1. V dropped 5 bases and J dropped 0; count of bases not matched to a gene: 10. Germline loops: CDR1 LGHNA, CDR2 YNFKEQ. The CDR3 has 17 residues. Here the CDR3 DNA reads TGTGCCAGCAGCTTAGGGACAGCGCGAGATAGCAATCAGCCCCAGCATTTT. It translates to CASSLGTARDSNQPQHF.

This clonotype occurred many times. The chain recombines TRBV28 with TRBJ1-1; the D is unclear. Trimming removed 7 bases from V and 4 bases from J, with 19 bases in between. CDR1 and CDR2 (germline): MDHEN, SYDVKM. This CDR3 contains 15 residues. CDR3 DNA sequence: TGTGCCAGCATTTGGTCTCGGGGAATTGGCACTGAAGCTTTCTTT. Encoded protein: CASIWSRGIGTEAFF.

This clonotype was observed at least ten times. The chain carries TRBV20-1 and TRBJ1-5; TRBD1 is a possible D gene (5 bases). Germline CDR1 and CDR2: DFQATT and SNEGSKA (reference sequence). This CDR3 is 14 amino acids long. The V end lost 2 bases, the J end lost 4 bases, and 12 bases lay between the germline ends. CDR3 sequence: CSARFGTRNQPQHF. The CDR3 nucleotides are TGCAGTGCTAGATTCGGGACGCGGAATCAGCCCCAGCATTTT.

This clonotype came up many times. The V call is TRBV3-1, the J call TRBJ2-1, with 10 positions matching TRBD2. CDR1 and CDR2 from the germline V gene are LGHDT and YNNKEL (reference sequence). This CDR3 has 17 amino acids. V lost 4 bases, J lost 9 bases, and 15 bases stayed unmatched. This CDR3 reads CASSPTVASGSLREQFF. The CDR3 region has the DNA TGTGCCAGCAGCCCCACCGTCGCTAGCGGGAGTCTGCGTGAGCAGTTCTTC.

This clonotype was seen many times. The V gene is TRBV12-3 or TRBV12-4, the J gene TRBJ2-1; D might be TRBD1 (5 bases). The V end lost 6 bases, the J end lost 4 bases, and 22 bases lay between the germline ends. The CDR3 contains 17 residues. This chain's CDR3 is CASRAEWTPNDYNEQFF. The CDR3 DNA reads TGTGCCAGCAGGGCCGAATGGACACCTAATGATTACAATGAGCAGTTCTTC.

This clonotype was seen many times. The chain carries TRBV5-1 and TRBJ2-3; D gene ambiguous. Germline CDR1 reads SGHRS; CDR2 reads YFSETQ. CDR3 length equals 14 residues. Trimming took off 3 bases at V and 5 bases at J, with 13 bases between the two ends. The chain's CDR3 is CASSSALPEDTQYF. CDR3 DNA: TGCGCCAGCAGCTCAGCCCTCCCCGAAGATACGCAGTATTTT.

This clonotype was recorded many times. This sequence joins TRBV4-3 and TRBJ2-3, with 7 bases identical to TRBD2. This CDR3 is 16 amino acids long. Germline CDR1 LGHNA, CDR2 YSLEER. Trimming at V came to 1 base and at J to 0 bases, leaving 4 bases not matched to a gene. CDR3 sequence (DNA): TGCGCCAGCAGCCAAGTGGGTAGCGGGAGCACAGATACGCAGTATTTT. Translated, it gives CASSQVGSGSTDTQYF.

Ten or more counts support this clonotype. V and J are TRBV20-1 and TRBJ2-2; weak D call: TRBD2 (6 bases). V was trimmed by 4 bases and J by 5 bases, leaving 20 bases between them. The CDR3 loop spans 16 amino acids. Germline V gene sequence: CDR1 DFQATT, CDR2 SNEGSKA (reference sequence). The CDR3 loop is CSAIGGSGLGTGELFF. The CDR3 nucleotides read TGCAGTGCTATCGGAGGGTCGGGCCTGGGGACCGGGGAGCTGTTTTTT.

The chain combines TRBV20-1 with TRBJ2-3; 7 nucleotides line up with TRBD2. The germline V gene has CDR1 DFQATT and CDR2 SNEGSKA (reference sequence). V lost 0 bases to trimming and J lost 2 bases; unmatched junction nucleotides: 2. The CDR3 sequence is 14 residues long. CDR3 nucleotide sequence: TGCAGTGCTAGAGACCGGGACTACACAGATACGCAGTATTTT. Translating it yields CSARDRDYTDTQYF.

The table lists this clonotype with many counts. This chain connects TRBV29-1 to TRBJ2-7; possible D gene TRBD2, 7 bases. Trimming took 6 bases from V and 3 from J, leaving 12 bases between them. CDR1 and CDR2 (germline): SQVTM, ANQGSEA. The CDR3 has 12 residues. CDR3: CSVREGVYEQYF. In DNA, the CDR3 is TGCAGCGTAAGGGAGGGGGTCTACGAGCAGTACTTC.

The V gene is TRBV28, the J gene TRBJ2-5, with TRBD1 as a possible D gene (6 bases). Germline CDR1 is MDHEN and CDR2 is SYDVKM. Trimming cost V 6 bases and J 2 bases, with 13 bases left between them. The CDR3 is made up of 14 amino acids. As DNA, the CDR3 is TGTGCCAGCAGCCCACAGGGCAGTCAAGAGACCCAGTACTTC. Amino acids: CASSPQGSQETQYF.

This clonotype was seen many times. V is TRBV7-2 and J is TRBJ1-1, with D hard to call. CDR1 and CDR2 from the germline V gene are SGHTA and FQGNSA. The CDR3 consists of 13 residues. Trimming took off 4 bases at V and 1 base at J, with 7 bases between the two ends. The CDR3 loop is CASSSRGNTEAFF. The CDR3 DNA sequence: TGTGCCAGCAGCTCCCGGGGGAACACTGAAGCTTTCTTT.

This clonotype appeared many times. This chain links TRBV7-2 with TRBJ1-4; D remains unclear. V lost 4 bases and J 6 bases, leaving 9 bases between the germline ends. The CDR3 has 13 amino acids. CDR1 is SGHTA and CDR2 is FQGNSA in the germline V gene. This chain's CDR3 is CASSSSRDEKLFF. DNA of the CDR3: TGTGCCAGCAGCTCCTCTAGGGATGAAAAACTGTTTTTT.

The sample holds many counts of this clonotype. V and J are TRBV20-1 and TRBJ2-7; 7 positions match TRBD1. The CDR3 length is 14 residues. In germline, CDR1 is DFQATT, CDR2 SNEGSKA (reference sequence). The J segment lost 3 bases and the V segment lost 6 bases, leaving 11 bases of the junction unmatched. CDR3 amino acids: CSALPPGQIYEQYF. Written as DNA, the CDR3 is TGCAGTGCCCTCCCACCGGGACAGATCTACGAGCAGTACTTC.

This clonotype was detected many times. This chain connects TRBV5-1 to TRBJ2-1, with TRBD2 matching 16 bases. Per germline, CDR1 SGHRS and CDR2 YFSETQ. The length of the CDR3 is 20 residues. V shed 0 bases, J shed 0 bases, and the junction held 6 bases outside the gene matches. The CDR3 reads CASSLAGLAGGPSSYNEQFF. CDR3 nucleotide sequence: TGCGCCAGCAGCTTGGCGGGACTAGCGGGAGGGCCGAGCTCCTACAATGAGCAGTTCTTC.

The chain is built from TRBV10-3 and TRBJ2-7; unclear D gene. This CDR3 is built from 13 residues. The germline gives CDR1 ENHRY, CDR2 SYGVKD. The V end lost 8 bases, the J end lost 6 bases, and 17 bases lay between the germline ends. CDR3: CAIGVGEISEQYF. Here the CDR3 DNA reads TGTGCCATCGGAGTCGGAGAGATAAGCGAGCAGTACTTC.

This clonotype was seen ten or more times. The rearrangement joins TRBV7-2 to TRBJ2-7, with 12 bases matching TRBD2. J was trimmed by 2 bases and V by 6 bases; bases with no gene match: 2. Germline assignment: CDR1 SGHTA and CDR2 FQGNSA. The CDR3 runs 14 residues. The CDR3 here is CASRRTSGAYEQYF. The DNA of the CDR3 is TGTGCCAGCAGAAGGACTAGCGGGGCCTACGAGCAGTACTTC.

In this sample, this clonotype turned up many times. V and J are TRBV27 and TRBJ1-5, with 8 positions matching TRBD1. V gave up 5 bases and J gave up 3 bases; unmatched junction bases: 6. The CDR3 spans 15 residues. CDR1 and CDR2 (germline): MNHEY, SMNVEV (reference sequence). The CDR3 DNA sequence: TGTGCCAGCAGTCAGACAGGGGTGATCAATCAGCCCCAGCATTTT. This translates into CASSQTGVINQPQHF.

This clonotype was observed many times. This chain joins TRBV6-2 or TRBV6-3 and TRBJ2-5; D is undetermined. The CDR3 is 12 amino acids. Trimming removed 2 bases at V and 5 bases at J, with 6 bases between. Germline V gene lookup returns CDR1 MNHEY and CDR2 SVGEGT. The CDR3 DNA reads as TGTGCCAGCAGTTACGTGGGGGAGACCCAGTACTTC. It translates to CASSYVGETQYF.